This T cell receptor beta chain was identified in a study of shared clonotypes between healthy human individuals. V shed 5 bases and J shed 3 bases, with 9 bases lying between them. The CDR3 runs to 13 residues. Germline V lookup: CDR1 KGHSH, CDR2 LQKENI. Nashville, Tennessee was home to all donors, who were Caucasian adults. Here immunoSEQ multiplex PCR was the method, and the copy in TCRdb shows in-frame clones only, minus some. Of approximately 2,000,000 clones detected, roughly 90% appear once; the ten largest clones hold about 0.41%. The sequenced sample consisted of naive CD4+ T cells from PBMCs. Noted subset: CD45RA+ positively selected. This receptor was identified in a man between 18 and 35 years old in good health. Some clones in this sample may be carry-over from other donors' samples. The chain has TRBV18 and TRBJ2-3; D is unclear. The CDR3 coding sequence is TGTGCCAGCTCAGGGTCAGATACAGATACGCAGTATTTT. This encodes CASSGSDTDTQYF.